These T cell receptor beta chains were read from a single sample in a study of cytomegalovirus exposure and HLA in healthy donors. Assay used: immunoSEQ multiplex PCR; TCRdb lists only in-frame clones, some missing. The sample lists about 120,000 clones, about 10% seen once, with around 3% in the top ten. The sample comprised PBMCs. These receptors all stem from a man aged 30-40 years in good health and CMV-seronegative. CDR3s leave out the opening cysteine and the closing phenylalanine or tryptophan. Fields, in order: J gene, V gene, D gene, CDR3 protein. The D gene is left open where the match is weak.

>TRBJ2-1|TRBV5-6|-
ASSLRGRYNEQF
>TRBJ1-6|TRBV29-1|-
SVEVSGNSPLH
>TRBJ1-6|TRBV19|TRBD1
ASSATGQGQWLYNSPLH
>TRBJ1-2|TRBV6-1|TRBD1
ASSGGTASYGYT
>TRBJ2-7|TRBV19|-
ASSTPREQY
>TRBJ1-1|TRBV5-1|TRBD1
ASSLALGQGATEAF
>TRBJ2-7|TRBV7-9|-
ASSPGSGHSSYEQY
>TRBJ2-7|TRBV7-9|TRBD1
ASSPTGQGPSYEQY
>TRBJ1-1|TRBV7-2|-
ASSPSSRGTEAF
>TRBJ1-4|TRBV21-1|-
ASSLTGTGLILGEKLF
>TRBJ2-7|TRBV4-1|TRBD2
ASSQQWRGAYEQY
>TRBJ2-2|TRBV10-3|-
ASSMSGELF
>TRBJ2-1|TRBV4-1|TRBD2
ASSHLGREMHNEQF
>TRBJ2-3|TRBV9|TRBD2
ASSVGTSGSTNTQY
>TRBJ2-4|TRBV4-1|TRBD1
ASSQENGQGDLSKNIQY
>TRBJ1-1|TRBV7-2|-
ASSLRGGWTEAF
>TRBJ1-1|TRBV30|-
AWSVRLRSTEAF
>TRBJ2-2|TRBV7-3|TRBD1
ASSPGGVGTGELF
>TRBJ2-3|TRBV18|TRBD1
ASSSFGQGPSTDTQY
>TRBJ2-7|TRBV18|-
ASSPQGLPYEQY
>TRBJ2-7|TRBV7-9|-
ASSLDSGVYEQY
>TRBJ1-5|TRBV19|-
ASKPPPSEANQPQH
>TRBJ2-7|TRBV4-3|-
ASSQGQETYEQY
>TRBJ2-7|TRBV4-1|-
ASSRGGGPSYEQY
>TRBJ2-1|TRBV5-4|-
ASSLDSSSYNEQF
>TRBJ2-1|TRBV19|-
ASSPGTHEQF
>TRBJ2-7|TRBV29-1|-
SILRDWTYEQY
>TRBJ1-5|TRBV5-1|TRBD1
ASRPTGGAPGQPQH
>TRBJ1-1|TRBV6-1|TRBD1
ASSESGTGKTEAF
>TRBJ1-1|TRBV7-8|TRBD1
ASSPDRAAEAF
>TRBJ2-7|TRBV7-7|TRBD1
ASTLIGRQGSYEQY
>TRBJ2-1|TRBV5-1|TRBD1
ASSLGDRDYNAQF
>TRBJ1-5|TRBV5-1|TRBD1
ASSTGEGGAVQPQH
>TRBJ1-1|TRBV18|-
ASSPGSGSEAF
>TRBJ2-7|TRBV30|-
AWSPNQGSRY
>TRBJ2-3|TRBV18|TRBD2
ASSPPLSSGGGDTQY
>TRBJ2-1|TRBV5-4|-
ASSLDGGSYNEQF
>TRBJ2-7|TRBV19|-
ASSIVGGEYEQY
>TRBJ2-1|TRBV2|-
ASSEGRSSSYNEQF
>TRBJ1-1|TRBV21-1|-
ASSKGAGGINTEAF
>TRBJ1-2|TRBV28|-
ASRNSSNYGYT
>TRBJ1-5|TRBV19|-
ASSQEFNQPQH
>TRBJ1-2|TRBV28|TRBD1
ASSLSGQGSNYGYT
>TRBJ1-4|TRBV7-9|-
ASSLSEKLF
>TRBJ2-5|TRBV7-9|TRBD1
ASTPRAGGAEETQY
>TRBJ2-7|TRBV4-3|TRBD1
ASQRRTGSYEQY